The 14 T cell receptor beta chains below were found in one sample sequenced in a study of T cells in Graves' hyperthyroidism and ophthalmopathy. RNA transcripts were the template for amplifying TCR beta CDR3 regions. Using the HTBI primer set, a first-round RT-PCR was run on the TCR CDR3. TCRdb passed the multiplex PCR reads through MiXCR, listing each CDR3 protein once. The sample carries over 350,000 distinct CDR3 sequences, over 12% recorded once. Sequenced material: blood. These receptors all stem from a man aged 45-65 years with Graves' ophthalmopathy.

This clonotype was seen many times. The V gene is TRBV24-1, the J gene TRBJ2-1; 8 nucleotides line up with TRBD1. CDR1 KGHDR and CDR2 SFDVKD come from the germline V gene. V shed 4 bases, J shed 7 bases, and the junction held 8 bases outside the gene matches. CDR3 length: 15 amino acids. CDR3 in amino acids: CATSEYSGGRNEQFF. CDR3 nucleotides: TGTGCCACCAGTGAATATTCAGGGGGCCGTAATGAGCAGTTCTTC.

This clonotype occurred many times. V usage is TRBV7-9 and J usage is TRBJ2-7; no definite D call. This CDR3 has 13 amino acids. V was shortened by 5 bases and J by 2 bases, with 10 bases between the two germline ends. Germline-derived CDR1 and CDR2 are SEHNR and FQNEAQ (reference sequence). CDR3 sequence: CASSRDDTYEQYF. The CDR3 DNA follows: TGTGCCAGCAGCAGGGATGATACCTACGAGCAGTACTTC.

The table lists this clonotype with many counts. This sequence joins TRBV28 and TRBJ1-1; a weak D match, TRBD1 (5 bases). Germline values: CDR1 MDHEN, CDR2 SYDVKM. The CDR3 spans 16 residues. Trimming shortened V by 5 bases and J by 1 base, and 17 bases separated the two germline ends. The CDR3 DNA is TGTGCCAGCAGTCCCACGTGGGGAAGGGGGAACACTGAAGCTTTCTTT. Translation: CASSPTWGRGNTEAFF. The full variable domain, rest sourced from reference TRBV28 and TRBJ1-1, is DVKVTQSSRYLVKRTGEKVFLECVQDMDHENMFWYRQDPGLGLRLIYFSYDVKMKEKGDIPEGYSVSREKKERFSLILESASTNQTSMYLCASSPTWGRGNTEAFFGQGTRLTVV.

In its sample, this clonotype was seen once. This sequence joins TRBV29-1 and TRBJ2-3; no definite D call. Per the germline V gene, CDR1 is SQVTM and CDR2 is ANQGSEA. The V and J ends lost 7 bases and 2 bases respectively, with 13 bases between them. This CDR3 contains 13 residues. CDR3 nucleotides: TGCAGCGCCACGCCCCGAGTCACAGATACGCAGTATTTT. Its protein product is CSATPRVTDTQYF.

This clonotype was picked up many times. The chain combines TRBV3-1 with TRBJ2-5; either TRBD1 or TRBD2 may supply D (6 bases each). Trimming shortened V by 1 base and J by 1 base, and 10 bases separated the two germline ends. This CDR3 contains 15 residues. The germline gives CDR1 LGHDT, CDR2 YNNKEL (reference sequence). The CDR3 sequence is CASSQAWGAQETQYF. CDR3 DNA sequence: TGTGCCAGCAGCCAAGCCTGGGGGGCCCAAGAGACCCAGTACTTC.

This clonotype was picked up many times. V usage is TRBV10-3 and J usage is TRBJ1-5; no definite D call. CDR1 and CDR2 (germline): ENHRY, SYGVKD. This CDR3 has 13 residues. The ends were cut back, 0 bases at V and 7 bases at J, with 7 bases in the middle. CDR3 in DNA: TGTGCCATCAGTGAGTCAACTGGACAGCCCCAGCATTTT. The encoded protein is CAISESTGQPQHF.

This sequence joins TRBV9 and TRBJ2-7, with no clear D. CDR3 length: 15 residues. Looked up from germline, CDR1 is SGDLS and CDR2 is YYNGEE. Trimming took off 0 bases at V and 1 base at J, with 11 bases between the two ends. As DNA, the CDR3 is TGTGCCAGCAGCGTAGGCGCTGACATGTCCTACGAGCAGTACTTC. Its translation: CASSVGADMSYEQYF.

This clonotype was recorded a few times. This chain joins TRBV29-1 and TRBJ2-2; D is ambiguous. Trimming removed 4 bases from V and 5 bases from J, with 8 bases in between. The CDR3 sequence is 12 residues long. Germline V gene data show CDR1 as SQVTM and CDR2 as ANQGSEA. For the CDR3, the DNA is TGCAGCGTTGTAAGGGTAACCGGGGAGCTGTTTTTT. Protein: CSVVRVTGELFF.

In this sample, this clonotype turned up many times. The chain recombines TRBV7-2 with TRBJ2-1; D remains ambiguous. The length of the CDR3 is 13 residues. V lost 5 bases and J lost 10, with 15 bases in between. Germline assignment: CDR1 SGHTA and CDR2 FQGNSA. CDR3 bases: TGTGCCAGCAGCCGGGTTGCTAATCCCGAGCAGTTCTTC. Protein sequence: CASSRVANPEQFF.

The V call is TRBV29-1, the J call TRBJ2-7; 8 bases align to TRBD2. Trimming removed 6 bases from V and 0 bases from J; junction bases left unmatched: 4. Germline CDR1 is SQVTM and CDR2 is ANQGSEA. CDR3 length: 13 amino acids. The CDR3 sequence is CSVGSGSSYEQYF. CDR3 DNA sequence: TGCAGCGTAGGAAGCGGGAGCTCCTACGAGCAGTACTTC.

In this sample, this clonotype turned up many times. V usage is TRBV24-1 and J usage is TRBJ2-1, with D perhaps assigned TRBD1 or TRBD2 (5 bases each). Trimming took 3 bases from V and 4 from J, leaving 15 bases between them. CDR3 length: 16 residues. Germline V lookup: CDR1 KGHDR, CDR2 SFDVKD. CDR3 DNA sequence: TGTGCCACCAGTGATGTAGGGACCGGGCGATACAATGAGCAGTTCTTC. Its protein product is CATSDVGTGRYNEQFF.

The sample holds many counts of this clonotype. The J gene is TRBJ1-2, the V gene TRBV28; TRBD1 matches 7 bases. The ends lost 6 bases at V and 8 bases at J; junction bases unmatched: 15. The germline gives CDR1 MDHEN, CDR2 SYDVKM. The CDR3 loop spans 15 amino acids. The CDR3 protein is CASRSEDRYLGGYTF. The CDR3 nucleotides are TGTGCCAGCAGATCTGAGGACAGGTACCTTGGAGGCTACACCTTC.

The sample holds many counts of this clonotype. J is TRBJ2-1 and V is TRBV20-1, with 8 bases aligning to TRBD2. Trimming at V came to 0 bases and at J to 0 bases, leaving 13 bases not matched to a gene. CDR1 and CDR2 from the germline V gene are DFQATT and SNEGSKA (reference sequence). This CDR3 has 19 residues. The CDR3 DNA is TGCAGTGCTAGAGATTTGACTAGCGCGGTACCCGGCTCCTACAATGAGCAGTTCTTC. It encodes CSARDLTSAVPGSYNEQFF.

The sample holds a few counts of this clonotype. This chain joins TRBV10-3 and TRBJ2-3, with TRBD2 as a possible D gene (5 bases). The CDR3 totals 14 residues. The V gene lost 6 bases and the J gene lost 0 bases, with 10 bases spanning the gap. Germline V gives CDR1 ENHRY, CDR2 SYGVKD. CDR3 sequence reads: CAISGESSTDTQYF. Here the CDR3 DNA reads TGTGCCATCAGCGGGGAGTCGAGCACAGATACGCAGTATTTT.